What follows are 20 T cell receptor beta chains derived from one specimen sequenced in a study of blood T cell repertoires in COVID-19. The assay was immunoSEQ multiplex PCR, and TCRdb's table has in-frame clones only and misses some. The data contain approximately 150,000 clones, more than 70% of them singletons. Sequenced input: peripheral blood. All receptors come from a man aged 60-69 years with acute or convalescent COVID-19.

The genes are TRBV12-2 and TRBJ2-3; the D call TRBD2 from the table was never checked on the DNA. TRBV12-2 is a documented pseudogene. The CDR3 runs 18 residues. Here the CDR3 reads CASRLRQLLAGDRHTQYF. As DNA, the CDR3 is TGTGCAAGTCGCCTCCGACAGCTACTAGCGGGAGATCGCCATACGCAGTATTTT.

The chain carries TRBV3-1 (or the pseudogene TRBV3-2) and TRBJ2-7, with TRBD1 matching over 9 bases. The CDR3 length is 16 residues. Trimming at V came to 0 bases and at J to 2 bases, leaving 5 bases not matched to a gene. Germline CDR1 is LGHDT and CDR2 is YNNKEL (reference sequence). CDR3 in DNA: TGTGCCAGCAGCCAAGATACGGGGACAGGGACCTACGAGCAGTACTTC. Its translation is CASSQDTGTGTYEQYF.

CDR3 loop: CASSLRQGDYTF. Here the CDR3 DNA reads TGTGCCAGCTCACTAAGGCAAGGGGACTACACCTTC. V usage is TRBV18 and J usage is TRBJ1-2, with TRBD1 as a possible D gene (5 bases). Germline V gene data show CDR1 as KGHSH and CDR2 as LQKENI. The V end was cut by 4 bases, the J end by 10 bases, with 13 bases between. The CDR3 loop spans 12 amino acids.

The chain combines TRBV12-5 with TRBJ2-1; 7 nucleotides align to TRBD1. The V gene end was trimmed by 5 bases and the J gene end by 6 bases; junction bases not matched to a gene: 13. The CDR3 runs to 16 residues. The germline gives CDR1 LGHNT, CDR2 FRNRAP. The CDR3 DNA reads as TGTGCTAGTGGTGCGCCCCCGGCACAGGGGAGCAATGAGCAGTTCTTC. This gives the protein CASGAPPAQGSNEQFF.

V usage is TRBV18 and J usage is TRBJ2-5; 10 bases are shared with TRBD2. Unmatched junction bases numbered 5, after V lost 3 bases and J lost 1 base. The CDR3 is 16 residues long. Germline values: CDR1 KGHSH, CDR2 LQKENI. CDR3 loop: CASSPLSGGVQETQYF. The CDR3 nucleotides are TGTGCCAGCTCACCCCTCAGCGGGGGGGTCCAAGAGACCCAGTACTTC.

The chain couples TRBV5-4 to TRBJ1-2, with a tentative D call TRBD1 (5 bases). V lost 4 bases to trimming and J lost 4 bases, with 17 bases between them. Looked up from germline, CDR1 is SGHNT and CDR2 is YYREEE (reference sequence). The CDR3 runs to 15 residues. The CDR3: CASSGGGVVGYGYTF. CDR3 sequence (DNA): TGTGCCAGCAGCGGTGGGGGGGTCGTTGGCTATGGCTACACCTTC.

The CDR3 is CASSGGLELLYEQYF. The CDR3 DNA is TGTGCCAGCAGCGGGGGACTAGAGTTGCTCTACGAGCAGTACTTC. The rearrangement joins TRBV7-8 to TRBJ2-7; 8 nucleotides match TRBD2. Germline CDR1 SGHVS, CDR2 FQNEAQ. The CDR3 is 15 residues long. J was trimmed by 3 bases and V by 5 bases; bases with no gene match: 9. The full variable domain, completed using reference TRBV7-8 and TRBJ2-7, is GAGVSQSPRYKVAKRGQDVALRCDPISGHVSLFWYQQALGQGPEFLTYFQNEAQLDKSGLPSDRFFAERPEGSVSTLKIQRTQQEDSAVYLCASSGGLELLYEQYFGPGTRLTVT.

As regards this clone: The same CDR3 arises from other DNA sequences in this sample as well. In DNA, the CDR3 is TGCGCCAGCAGCTTGGGACAGGGCAATGGCTACACCTTC. Translation: CASSLGQGNGYTF. The V and J genes are TRBV5-1 and TRBJ1-2; 7 bases match TRBD1. CDR1 is SGHRS, CDR2 YFSETQ, per germline. The CDR3 covers 13 residues. With V trimmed by 0 bases and J by 6 bases, 2 bases remained unmatched.

The genes are TRBV15 and TRBJ1-3; 8 bases agree with TRBD1. Germline assignment: CDR1 LNHNV and CDR2 YYDKDF (reference sequence). The CDR3 runs 17 residues. V shed 0 bases, J shed 2 bases, and the junction held 6 bases outside the gene matches. CDR3 in amino acids: CATSREFQGAAGNTIYF. The CDR3 DNA reads as TGTGCCACCAGCAGAGAATTTCAGGGGGCCGCTGGAAACACCATATATTTT.

The rearrangement uses TRBV24-1 and TRBJ2-2; D possibly corresponds to TRBD2 (5 bases). The CDR3 consists of 14 residues. Germline loops: CDR1 KGHDR, CDR2 SFDVKD. The V end was cut by 3 bases, the J end by 7 bases, with 11 bases between. As DNA, the CDR3 is TGTGCCACCAGTGATCCCGGTCGGGGCGGGGAGCTGTTTTTT. Amino acids: CATSDPGRGGELFF.

The chain is built from TRBV27 and TRBJ2-7; 11 nucleotides align to TRBD2. Per germline, CDR1 MNHEY and CDR2 SMNVEV (reference sequence). The CDR3 covers 16 residues. V was clipped by 5 bases and J by 5 bases; unmatched bases: 11. The CDR3: CASSGNSGRAGDEQYF. In nucleotides, the CDR3 is TGTGCCAGCAGTGGAAATAGCGGGAGGGCCGGGGACGAGCAGTACTTC.

The J gene is TRBJ2-1, the V gene TRBV3-1 (or the pseudogene TRBV3-2); no firm D call. The germline V gene has CDR1 LGHDT and CDR2 YNNKEL (reference sequence). This CDR3 is built from 13 residues. V was shortened by 6 bases and J by 5 bases, with 11 bases between the two germline ends. The CDR3 bases are TGTGCCAGCAGAATCGGAGTCCACAATGAGCAGTTCTTC. This gives the protein CASRIGVHNEQFF.

The chain couples TRBV18 to TRBJ1-5; maybe TRBD1 (6 bases). The V gene lost 6 bases and the J gene lost 7 bases, with 19 bases spanning the gap. Germline lookup yields CDR1 KGHSH and CDR2 LQKENI. The CDR3 is made up of 15 amino acids. The CDR3 region has the DNA TGTGCCAGCTCCCTCGGAGGGGGGGCAGAGCAGCCCCAGCATTTT. It specifies CASSLGGGAEQPQHF.

The chain links TRBV18 to TRBJ1-4; no clear D gene. This CDR3 has 14 residues. Germline V gene lookup returns CDR1 KGHSH and CDR2 LQKENI. V was trimmed by 2 bases and J by 5 bases, leaving 9 bases between them. CDR3 nucleotides: TGTGCCAGCTCACCAGTCGCGGAGAATGAAAAACTGTTTTTT. Its translation: CASSPVAENEKLFF. The complete variable domain, with remaining parts taken from reference TRBV18 and TRBJ1-4, reads NAGVMQNPRHLVRRRGQEARLRCSPMKGHSHVYWYRQLPEEGLKFMVYLQKENIIDESGMPKERFSAEFPKEGPSILRIQQVVRGDSAAYFCASSPVAENEKLFFGSGTQLSVL.

V is TRBV5-1 and J is TRBJ2-3; 7 bases fit TRBD1. Trimming removed 0 bases from V and 2 bases from J; junction bases left unmatched: 6. The CDR3 covers 16 residues. Per germline, CDR1 SGHRS and CDR2 YFSETQ. For the CDR3, the DNA is TGCGCCAGCAGCTTGGCCCCGACAGGGATCACAGATACGCAGTATTTT. It codes for CASSLAPTGITDTQYF. Looking up the rest from reference TRBV5-1 and TRBJ2-3 gives the full variable domain: KAGVTQTPRYLIKTRGQQVTLSCSPISGHRSVSWYQQTPGQGLQFLFEYFSETQRNKGNFPGRFSGRQFSNSRSEMNVSTLELGDSALYLCASSLAPTGITDTQYFGPGTRLTVL.

The chain combines TRBV12-3 or TRBV12-4 with TRBJ1-2; D ambiguous. V dropped 3 bases and J dropped 7 bases, with 3 bases sitting between them. This CDR3 has 10 amino acids. The CDR3 protein is CASSFGGYTF. The CDR3 DNA reads TGTGCCAGCAGTTTCGGTGGCTACACCTTC.

This clone was seen a few times. V is TRBV5-6 and J is TRBJ1-3; 9 nucleotides align to TRBD1. V lost 4 bases and J lost 4; bases outside the gene matches: 6. The V gene's germline CDR1 is SGHDT and CDR2 YYEEEE. The CDR3 covers 15 residues. The CDR3 coding sequence is TGTGCCAGCAGCAGTTCCGGGACAGGGGGAAACACCATATATTTT. Residues: CASSSSGTGGNTIYF.

The rearrangement uses TRBV2 and TRBJ2-2; possibly TRBD2 for D (6 bases). The V end lost 6 bases, the J end lost 5 bases, and 22 bases lay between the germline ends. The germline gives CDR1 SNHLY, CDR2 FYNNEI. This CDR3 has 17 residues. The CDR3 is CASRNLAGGRQTGELFF. In nucleotides, the CDR3 is TGTGCCAGCAGGAACCTAGCTGGTGGGAGGCAAACCGGGGAGCTGTTTTTT.

V gene TRBV6-1 combines with J gene TRBJ2-3; TRBD1 agrees at 7 bases. The CDR3 is made up of 17 amino acids. Germline trimming cut 0 bases from V and 2 bases from J; bases unmatched to any gene: 8. Per the germline V gene, CDR1 is MNHNS and CDR2 is SASEGT. This CDR3 is CASSEALRGGATDTQYF. The CDR3, as DNA: TGTGCCAGCAGTGAAGCGCTTCGAGGGGGCGCCACAGATACGCAGTATTTT.

The chain carries TRBV6-5 and TRBJ2-7; D is possibly TRBD1 (5 bases). Trimming pared 4 bases from V and 6 bases from J, leaving 16 bases between. The CDR3 has 14 residues. The germline gives CDR1 MNHEY, CDR2 SVGAGI. CDR3 nucleotides: TGTGCCAGCAGTTCAGGGATTGATCGGGTCGAGCAGTACTTC. Its protein product is CASSSGIDRVEQYF.